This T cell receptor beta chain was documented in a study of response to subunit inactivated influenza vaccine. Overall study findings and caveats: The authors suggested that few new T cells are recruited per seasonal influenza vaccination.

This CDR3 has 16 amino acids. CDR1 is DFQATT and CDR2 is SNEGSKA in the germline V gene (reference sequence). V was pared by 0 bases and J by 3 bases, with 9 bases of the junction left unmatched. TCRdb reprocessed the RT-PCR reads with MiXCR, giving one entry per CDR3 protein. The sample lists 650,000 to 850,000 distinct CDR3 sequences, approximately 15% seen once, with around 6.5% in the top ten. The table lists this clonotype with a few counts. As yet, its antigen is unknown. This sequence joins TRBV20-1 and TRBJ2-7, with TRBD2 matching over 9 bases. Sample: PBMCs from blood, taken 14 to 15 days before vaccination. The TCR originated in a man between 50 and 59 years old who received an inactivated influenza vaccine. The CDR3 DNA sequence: TGCAGTGCTAGAGATAGTGGCAGCGGGAGGTTCTACGAGCAGTACTTC. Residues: CSARDSGSGRFYEQYF.